A single sample is the source of the 14 T cell receptor beta chains below, sequenced in a study of blood T cell repertoires in COVID-19. Produced via immunoSEQ multiplex PCR; TCRdb's table is partial and in-frame only. The table shows some 200,000 clones, with roughly 90% occurring only once. Sequencing used PBMCs or T cells enriched from blood (not recorded which). The receptors here all came from a woman under 30 who had recovered from COVID-19.

This clone was found once. The sample has other DNA sequences that encode this CDR3 too. The chain employs TRBV19 and TRBJ2-1; 8 bases fit TRBD1. The V gene's germline CDR1 is LNHDA and CDR2 SQIVND (reference sequence). The CDR3 is made up of 13 amino acids. V lost 4 bases, J lost 7 bases, and 3 bases stayed unmatched. CDR3 nucleotides: TGTGCCAGTAGTAGGACAGGGAATAATGAGCAGTTCTTC. Translation gives CASSRTGNNEQFF. Looking up the rest from reference TRBV19 and TRBJ2-1 gives the full variable domain: DGGITQSPKYLFRKEGQNVTLSCEQNLNHDAMYWYRQDPGQGLRLIYYSQIVNDFQKGDIAEGYSVSREKKESFPLTVTSAQKNPTAFYLCASSRTGNNEQFFGPGTRLTVL.

This clone was detected a few times. Here the CDR3 DNA reads TGTGCCAGCGCTAGCGAGCCCACCGGGGAGCTGTTTTTT. This codes for CASASEPTGELFF. This chain links TRBV27 with TRBJ2-2; tentative D call: TRBD2 (6 bases). Between the trimmed V and J ends, which lost 8 bases and 4 bases, there was a span of 11 bases. CDR3 size: 13 residues. Germline V gives CDR1 MNHEY, CDR2 SMNVEV (reference sequence).

Concerning this clone itself: The junction shows a germline mismatch at one end, possibly a read error. CDR3 DNA sequence: TGCAGCGTTCAAGACGGCTCCTACAATGAGCAGTTCTTC. Encoded protein: CSVQDGSYNEQFF. The chain joins TRBV29-1 to TRBJ2-1, with unresolved D. Germline CDR1 reads SQVTM; CDR2 reads ANQGSEA. The CDR3 spans 13 residues.

The chain uses TRBV4-1 and TRBJ2-1; D possibly corresponds to TRBD1 (6 bases). V lost 4 bases and J 4 bases, leaving 11 bases between the germline ends. The CDR3 runs 14 residues. The V gene's germline CDR1 is MGHRA and CDR2 YSYEKL. CDR3 nucleotide sequence: TGCGCCAGCAGCCCACTGACAGGATACAATGAGCAGTTCTTC. The encoded protein is CASSPLTGYNEQFF.

The chain joins TRBV7-9 to TRBJ2-3, with D possibly being TRBD1 (5 bases). Germline loops: CDR1 SEHNR, CDR2 FQNEAQ (reference sequence). CDR3 size: 15 residues. V shed 5 bases and J shed 1 base, with 13 bases lying between them. The CDR3 is CASSPILQGTDTQYF. The CDR3 nucleotides read TGTGCCAGCAGCCCCATTTTACAGGGCACAGATACGCAGTATTTT. Looking up the rest from reference TRBV7-9 and TRBJ2-3 gives the full variable domain: DTGVSQNPRHKITKRGQNVTFRCDPISEHNRLYWYRQTLGQGPEFLTYFQNEAQLEKSRLLSDRFSAERPKGSFSTLEIQRTEQGDSAMYLCASSPILQGTDTQYFGPGTRLTVL.

The chain joins TRBV28 to TRBJ2-7; TRBD2 agrees at 10 bases. With 1 base clipped from V and 2 bases from J, the junction kept 8 bases outside the gene matches. Germline values: CDR1 MDHEN, CDR2 SYDVKM. This CDR3 is built from 17 residues. CDR3 amino acids: CASSLLFGLAEPYEQYF. Here the CDR3 DNA reads TGTGCCAGCAGTTTATTATTCGGACTAGCGGAGCCCTACGAGCAGTACTTC.

Worth noting for this clone: Relative to the germline gene, one junction end is altered; a read error may explain this. The CDR3 reads CASSLGLAGSSEQYF. The CDR3 region has the DNA TGTGCTAGCAGCTTAGGGCTAGCGGGATCCAGCGAGCAGTACTTC. The rearrangement joins TRBV7-7 to TRBJ2-7; 9 nucleotides match TRBD2. This CDR3 spans 15 amino acids. CDR1 and CDR2 from the germline V gene are SSHAT and FNYEAQ (reference sequence).

The rearrangement joins TRBV1 to TRBJ2-1; TRBD2 reflects the table's D call only, with no check against the DNA. TRBV1 is a pseudogene locus. The CDR3 consists of 16 residues. CDR3 nucleotides: TGCACCAGCAGTCCTTTCCCGGGAGCTCGTTACAATGAGCAGTTCTTC. Amino acid sequence: CTSSPFPGARYNEQFF.

The rearrangement joins TRBV25-1 to TRBJ2-1; TRBD2 aligns across 7 bases. Germline CDR1 reads MGHDK; CDR2 reads SYGVNS. This CDR3 has 16 residues. Trimming took 1 base from V and 7 from J; bases not matched to a gene: 10. The CDR3 reads CASSESGGGEWNEQFF. The CDR3 nucleotides read TGTGCCAGCAGTGAATCGGGGGGAGGGGAGTGGAATGAGCAGTTCTTC. Drawing the rest from reference TRBV25-1 and TRBJ2-1, the complete variable domain is EADIYQTPRYLVIGTGKKITLECSQTMGHDKMYWYQQDPGMELHLIHYSYGVNSTEKGDLSSESTVSRIRTEHFPLTLESARPSHTSQYLCASSESGGGEWNEQFFGPGTRLTVL.

The rearrangement joins TRBV5-1 to TRBJ2-1, with 11 positions matching TRBD2. With V trimmed by 0 bases and J by 7 bases, 6 bases remained unmatched. CDR1 and CDR2 from the germline V gene are SGHRS and YFSETQ. This CDR3 comprises 16 residues. The CDR3 sequence: CASSLDGTSGWNEQFF. The CDR3 DNA reads TGCGCCAGCAGCTTGGATGGGACTAGCGGCTGGAATGAGCAGTTCTTC.

The chain is built from TRBV15 and TRBJ2-7, with 12 bases fitting TRBD1. The germline CDR1 and CDR2 sequences are LNHNV and YYDKDF (reference sequence). The CDR3 has 15 residues. After removal of 3 bases from V and 6 bases from J, the junction contained 6 bases not matched to a gene. This CDR3 is CATSSGGTGGFEQYF. The CDR3 region has the DNA TGTGCCACCAGCAGTGGCGGGACAGGGGGCTTCGAGCAGTACTTC.

About this clone: Sequence at one end of the junction differs from germline and may be a read error. The gene calls are TRBV5-1 and TRBJ1-1; maybe TRBD1 (5 bases). This CDR3 has 16 amino acids. Germline V gene sequence: CDR1 SGHRS, CDR2 YFSETQ. The CDR3, as DNA: TGCGCCAGCACCTTGCTCGGGGGAGCCGTGAACACTGAAGCTTTCTTT. Translating gives CASTLLGGAVNTEAFF.

The chain recombines TRBV7-9 with TRBJ2-7; the match to TRBD1 covers 8 bases. Per germline, CDR1 SEHNR and CDR2 FQNEAQ (reference sequence). The CDR3 consists of 14 residues. V shed 5 bases, J shed 1 base, and the junction held 4 bases outside the gene matches. CDR3 coding DNA: TGTGCCAGCAGCGCGGACAGGGATTCCTACGAGCAGTACTTC. It codes for CASSADRDSYEQYF.

This chain joins TRBV10-3 and TRBJ1-2; D possibly corresponds to TRBD1 (6 bases). CDR1 ENHRY and CDR2 SYGVKD come from the germline V gene. V lost 2 bases and J 6 bases, leaving 13 bases between the germline ends. This CDR3 comprises 14 residues. The CDR3 nucleotides are TGTGCCATCAGTGAGGGACAGCGATCAAATGGCTACACCTTC. Translation gives CAISEGQRSNGYTF.